The sequence of this T cell receptor beta chain was determined in a study of T cells in Graves' hyperthyroidism and ophthalmopathy. Looking at the study overall: At initial diagnosis, before any treatment had begun, peripheral blood was obtained.

This clonotype was detected many times. Its target is not known. Looked up from germline, CDR1 is MDHEN and CDR2 is SYDVKM. V lost 3 bases and J 0 bases, leaving 8 bases between the germline ends. The CDR3 has 14 residues. Regarding the study as a whole: Blood samples included most of the expanded thyroid clonotypes exceeding 0.001.

RNA transcripts were the template for amplifying TCR beta CDR3 regions. RT-PCR in the first round (using the HTBI primer set) targeted the TCR CDR3. Using its own MiXCR run on the multiplex PCR reads, TCRdb lists one record per CDR3 protein. There are about 600,000 distinct CDR3 sequences in the sample; roughly 14% occur only once, and about 12% lies in the top ten. Ophthalmopathy patients showed a Clinical Activity Score of at least 3, NOSPECS grade of at least 4 and duration under 3 months. Patients having uncontrolled infection, another autoimmune disease, pregnancy or lactation were not included.

Sequencing used blood. This chain joins TRBV28 and TRBJ1-2; D gene uncertain. The receptor was isolated from a woman aged 50 to 60 with Graves' ophthalmopathy. The DNA of the CDR3 is TGTGCCAGCAGTTTGTCGGGAACTAACTATGGCTACACCTTC. It codes for CASSLSGTNYGYTF.